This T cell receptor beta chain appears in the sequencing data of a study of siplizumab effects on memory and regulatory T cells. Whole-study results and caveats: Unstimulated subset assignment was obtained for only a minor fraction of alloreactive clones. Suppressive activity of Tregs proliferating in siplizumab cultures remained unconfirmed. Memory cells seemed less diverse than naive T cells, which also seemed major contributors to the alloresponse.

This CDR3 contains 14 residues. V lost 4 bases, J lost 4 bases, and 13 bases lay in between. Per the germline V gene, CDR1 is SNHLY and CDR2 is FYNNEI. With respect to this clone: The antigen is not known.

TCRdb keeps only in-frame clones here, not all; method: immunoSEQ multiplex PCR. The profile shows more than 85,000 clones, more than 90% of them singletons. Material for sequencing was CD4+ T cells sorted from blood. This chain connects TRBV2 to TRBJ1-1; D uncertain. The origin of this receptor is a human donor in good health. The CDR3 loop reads CASSGSSLFTEAFF. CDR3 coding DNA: TGTGCCAGCAGTGGGAGTTCACTGTTCACTGAAGCTTTCTTT.